Following are 11 T cell receptor beta chains from one sample sequenced in a study of cytomegalovirus exposure and HLA in healthy donors. This PCR relied on a set of 60 Vbeta primers and 13 Jbeta primers. The method was immunoSEQ multiplex PCR; TCRdb's version includes in-frame clones alone and lacks a portion of them. Counted here are 170,000 or so clones, around 80% occurring once; the ten biggest clones make up around 14%. Sample: PBMCs. The source is a woman in her 50s in good health and CMV-seropositive.

The V call is TRBV19, the J call TRBJ2-5; 8 bases agree with TRBD2. This CDR3 contains 16 residues. Germline CDR1 reads LNHDA; CDR2 reads SQIVND (reference sequence). The V and J ends lost 7 bases and 7 bases, in that order; junction bases with no gene match: 17. CDR3 coding DNA: TGTGCCAGTACCGAATTCAGCGGGGGAACAAAGGGGACCCAGTACTTC. Translation gives CASTEFSGGTKGTQYF.

This clone was recorded a few times. This chain uses TRBV6-5 with TRBJ2-5; 9 bases are shared with TRBD2. V shed 0 bases and J 4 bases; nucleotides not matched to a gene: 6. This CDR3 comprises 16 residues. Per germline, CDR1 MNHEY and CDR2 SVGAGI. Here the CDR3 DNA reads TGTGCCAGCAGTTACTCACCAGCGGGGGGTTCAGAGACCCAGTACTTC. Protein: CASSYSPAGGSETQYF.

The chain recombines TRBV5-8 with TRBJ2-3, with 9 bases lining up with TRBD2. The CDR3 loop spans 17 amino acids. V shed 0 bases, J shed 4 bases, and the junction held 9 bases outside the gene matches. The germline CDR1 and CDR2 sequences are SGHTS and YDEGEE. CDR3 DNA sequence: TGTGCCAGCAGCTTGGATGGTAGCGGGGGTTGGGCAGATACGCAGTATTTT. Its translation is CASSLDGSGGWADTQYF.

The CDR3 spells CASSFTGTGGVYGYTF. DNA of the CDR3: TGTGCCAGCAGCTTTACCGGGACAGGGGGCGTCTATGGCTACACCTTC. The V gene is TRBV5-8, the J gene TRBJ1-2; 12 bases line up with TRBD1. V was clipped by 2 bases and J by 4 bases; unmatched bases: 6. Germline loops: CDR1 SGHTS, CDR2 YDEGEE. This CDR3 region has 16 residues.

This chain links TRBV4-1 with TRBJ1-2; D may be TRBD1 (5 bases). V lost 0 bases to trimming and J lost 7 bases, with 24 bases between them. The CDR3 is 18 residues long. From germline, CDR1 is MGHRA and CDR2 YSYEKL. The CDR3 region is CASSQEGGGGRLGSGYTF. The CDR3 region has the DNA TGCGCCAGCAGCCAAGAGGGGGGGGGAGGCAGACTTGGGAGTGGCTACACCTTC.

V gene TRBV5-1 combines with J gene TRBJ2-3, with D perhaps TRBD2 (6 bases). The CDR3 is 13 residues long. The V gene lost 0 bases and the J gene lost 5 bases, with 7 bases spanning the gap. The germline gives CDR1 SGHRS, CDR2 YFSETQ. In DNA, the CDR3 is TGCGCCAGCAGCTTGGCGGGGGAAGATACGCAGTATTTT. Translating it yields CASSLAGEDTQYF.

This chain joins TRBV27 and TRBJ2-4; 13 bases are shared with TRBD2. The CDR3 extends over 17 amino acids. V lost 1 base to trimming and J lost 6 bases; unmatched junction nucleotides: 6. Germline lookup yields CDR1 MNHEY and CDR2 SMNVEV (reference sequence). CDR3 region: CASSLFGTSGGVNIQYF. The CDR3 nucleotides are TGTGCCAGCAGTTTATTTGGAACTAGCGGGGGGGTAAACATTCAGTACTTC.

The chain employs TRBV4-2 and TRBJ1-5, with D tentatively TRBD1 (6 bases). Germline CDR1 is LGHNA and CDR2 is YNFKEQ. Deletions cut 2 bases from V and 4 bases from J, with 15 bases between. CDR3 length: 16 residues. This CDR3 reads CASSQSWGTSNQPQHF. The CDR3 bases are TGTGCCAGCAGCCAATCATGGGGGACATCTAATCAGCCCCAGCATTTT.

V is TRBV11-2 and J is TRBJ1-2; the D is unclear. Looked up from germline, CDR1 is SGHAT and CDR2 is FQNNGV. The CDR3 loop spans 14 amino acids. The V end was cut by 5 bases, the J end by 3 bases, with 13 bases between. CDR3 sequence reads: CASSPRRGYYGYTF. CDR3 nucleotide sequence: TGTGCCAGCAGCCCGAGACGGGGTTACTATGGCTACACCTTC.

A few counts support this clone. The chain recombines TRBV7-7 with TRBJ2-1; TRBD2 might be the D (6 bases). CDR1 is SSHAT and CDR2 is FNYEAQ in the germline V gene (reference sequence). The CDR3 sequence is 15 residues long. Trimming removed 5 bases at V and 4 bases at J, with 15 bases between. CDR3 protein: CASSTGTSLYNEQFF. The CDR3 coding sequence is TGTGCCAGCAGCACTGGGACTTCCCTGTACAATGAGCAGTTCTTC.

The table lists this clone with a few counts. The chain uses TRBV5-6 and TRBJ1-4; 7 positions agree with TRBD1. Germline loops: CDR1 SGHDT, CDR2 YYEEEE. There are 15 residues in the CDR3. Trimming at V came to 2 bases and at J to 4 bases, leaving 5 bases not matched to a gene. CDR3 sequence reads: CASSFMDRRNEKLFF. DNA for the CDR3: TGTGCCAGCAGCTTTATGGACAGGCGTAATGAAAAACTGTTTTTT.